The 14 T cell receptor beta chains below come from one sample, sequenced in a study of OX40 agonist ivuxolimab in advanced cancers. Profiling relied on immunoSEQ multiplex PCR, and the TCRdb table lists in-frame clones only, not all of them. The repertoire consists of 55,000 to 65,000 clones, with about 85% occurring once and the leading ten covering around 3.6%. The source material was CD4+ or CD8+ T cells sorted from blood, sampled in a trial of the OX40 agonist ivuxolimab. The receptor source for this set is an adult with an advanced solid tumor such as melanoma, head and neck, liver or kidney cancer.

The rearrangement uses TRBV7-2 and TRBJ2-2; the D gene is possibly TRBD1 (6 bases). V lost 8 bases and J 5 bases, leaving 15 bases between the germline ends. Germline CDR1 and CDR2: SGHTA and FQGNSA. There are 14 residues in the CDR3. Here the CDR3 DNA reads TGTGCCAGCCAGCCCAGGGGAATTACCGGGGAGCTGTTTTTT. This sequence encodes CASQPRGITGELFF.

DNA of the CDR3: TGTGCCAGCATCAGCTGGGGTAACTATGGCTACACCTTC. It yields the protein CASISWGNYGYTF. J is TRBJ1-2 and V is TRBV2; D is unclear. The V gene's germline CDR1 is SNHLY and CDR2 FYNNEI. CDR3 length: 13 residues. V lost 7 bases and J 1 base, leaving 10 bases between the germline ends.

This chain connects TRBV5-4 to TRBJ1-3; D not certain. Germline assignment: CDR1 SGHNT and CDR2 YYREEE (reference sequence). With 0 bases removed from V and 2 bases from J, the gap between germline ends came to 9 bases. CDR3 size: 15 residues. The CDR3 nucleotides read TGTGCCAGCAGCTTGGGGGCTCAAACTGGAAACACCATATATTTT. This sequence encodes CASSLGAQTGNTIYF.

DNA for the CDR3: TGCGCCAGCAGCCGGGACGGGGTGGGAATCACTGAAGCTTTCTTT. Translation: CASSRDGVGITEAFF. The chain joins TRBV5-1 to TRBJ1-1; D perhaps matches TRBD1 (5 bases). Germline assignment: CDR1 SGHRS and CDR2 YFSETQ. Trimming shortened V by 4 bases and J by 4 bases, and 17 bases separated the two germline ends. The CDR3 is 15 residues long. Variable domain in full (rest from reference TRBV5-1 and TRBJ1-1): KAGVTQTPRYLIKTRGQQVTLSCSPISGHRSVSWYQQTPGQGLQFLFEYFSETQRNKGNFPGRFSGRQFSNSRSEMNVSTLELGDSALYLCASSRDGVGITEAFFGQGTRLTVV.

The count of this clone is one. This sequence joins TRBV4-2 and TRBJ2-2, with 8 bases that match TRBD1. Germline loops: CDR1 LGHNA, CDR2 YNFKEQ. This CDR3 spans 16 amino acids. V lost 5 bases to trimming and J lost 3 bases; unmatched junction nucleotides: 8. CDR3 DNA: TGTGCCAGCAGCGCCCAACAGGGGGTGGACACCGGGGAGCTGTTTTTT. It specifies CASSAQQGVDTGELFF.

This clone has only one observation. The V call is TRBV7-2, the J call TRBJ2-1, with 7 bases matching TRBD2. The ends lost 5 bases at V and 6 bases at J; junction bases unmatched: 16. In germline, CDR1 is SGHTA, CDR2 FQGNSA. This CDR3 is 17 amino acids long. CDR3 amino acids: CASSRTASTTGGNEQFF. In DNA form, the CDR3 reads TGTGCCAGCAGCCGAACAGCATCTACAACGGGGGGCAATGAGCAGTTCTTC.

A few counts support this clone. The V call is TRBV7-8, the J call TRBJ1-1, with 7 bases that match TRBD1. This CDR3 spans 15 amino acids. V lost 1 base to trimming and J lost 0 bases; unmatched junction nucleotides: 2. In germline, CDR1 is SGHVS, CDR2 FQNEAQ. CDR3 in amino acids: CASSLVGGLNTEAFF. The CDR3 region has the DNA TGTGCCAGCAGCTTAGTAGGGGGCCTGAACACTGAAGCTTTCTTT.

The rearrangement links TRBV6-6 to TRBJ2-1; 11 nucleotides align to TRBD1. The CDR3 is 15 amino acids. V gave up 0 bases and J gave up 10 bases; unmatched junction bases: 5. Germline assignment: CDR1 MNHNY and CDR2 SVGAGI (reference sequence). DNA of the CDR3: TGTGCCAGCAGTTACTCCGGACAGGGGGCGCGCGAGCAGTTCTTC. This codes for CASSYSGQGAREQFF.

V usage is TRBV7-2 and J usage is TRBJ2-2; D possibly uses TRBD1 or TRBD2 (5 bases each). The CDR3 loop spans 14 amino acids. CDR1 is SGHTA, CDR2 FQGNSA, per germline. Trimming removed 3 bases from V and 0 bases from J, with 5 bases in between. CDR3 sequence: CASSLGANTGELFF. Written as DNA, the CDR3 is TGTGCCAGCAGCTTGGGGGCGAACACCGGGGAGCTGTTTTTT.

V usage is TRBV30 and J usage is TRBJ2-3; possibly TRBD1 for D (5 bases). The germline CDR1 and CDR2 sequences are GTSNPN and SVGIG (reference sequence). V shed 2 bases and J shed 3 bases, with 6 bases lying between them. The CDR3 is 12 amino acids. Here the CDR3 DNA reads TGTGCCTGGAGTCAGGGAACAGATACGCAGTATTTT. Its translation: CAWSQGTDTQYF.

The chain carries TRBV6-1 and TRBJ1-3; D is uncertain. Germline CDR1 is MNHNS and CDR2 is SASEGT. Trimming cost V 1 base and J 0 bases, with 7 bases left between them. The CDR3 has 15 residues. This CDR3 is CASSEGVNSGNTIYF. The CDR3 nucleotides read TGTGCCAGCAGTGAAGGTGTAAACTCTGGAAACACCATATATTTT.

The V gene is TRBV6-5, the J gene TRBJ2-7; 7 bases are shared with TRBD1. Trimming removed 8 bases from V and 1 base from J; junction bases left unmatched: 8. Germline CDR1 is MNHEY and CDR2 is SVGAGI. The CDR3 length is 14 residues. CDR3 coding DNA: TGTGCCAGCGGGTACAGGGGACCATCCTACGAGCAGTACTTC. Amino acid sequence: CASGYRGPSYEQYF.

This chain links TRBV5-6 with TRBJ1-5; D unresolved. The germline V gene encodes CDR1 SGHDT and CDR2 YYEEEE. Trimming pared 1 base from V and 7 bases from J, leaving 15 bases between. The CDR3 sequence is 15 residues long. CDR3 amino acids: CASSLNGMMLQPQHF. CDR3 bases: TGTGCCAGCAGCTTGAACGGAATGATGCTGCAGCCCCAGCATTTT.

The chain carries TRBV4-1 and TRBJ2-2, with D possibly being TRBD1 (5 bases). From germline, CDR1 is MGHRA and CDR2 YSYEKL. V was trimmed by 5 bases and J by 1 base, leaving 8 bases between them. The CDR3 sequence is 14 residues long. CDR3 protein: CASSERGNTGELFF. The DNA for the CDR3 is TGCGCCAGCAGCGAAAGGGGGAACACCGGGGAGCTGTTTTTT.